This T cell receptor beta chain came from a study of blood T cell repertoires in COVID-19. Looking at the study overall: Samples representing acute and convalescent COVID-19 were sourced from the United States, Italy and Spain. PBMCs, B-cell-depleted T cells, or T cells were the source of the cDNA or gDNA that made up the material.

In the original analysis: Reference gene primer amplification yielded estimated nucleated cell counts. Profiling relied on immunoSEQ multiplex PCR, and the TCRdb table lists in-frame clones only, not all of them. That table furnishes V, J and clone size, whereas the DNA furnished D and trimming. The data contain 310,000 or so clones, around nine tenths of them singletons. The sequencing sample was made of peripheral blood. The sequence was collected from a man aged 50 to 59 with active or convalescent COVID-19.

The CDR3 is CASSLSGGTSGGSYEQYF. The CDR3 DNA reads TGTGCCAGCAGTTTATCGGGCGGGACTAGCGGGGGGTCCTACGAGCAGTACTTC. V and J are TRBV27 and TRBJ2-7; TRBD2 aligns across 15 bases. The CDR3 loop spans 18 amino acids. In germline, CDR1 is MNHEY, CDR2 SMNVEV (reference sequence). J lost 1 base, V lost 0 bases, and 4 bases had no gene match.